The present T cell receptor beta chain was sequenced within a study of blood T cell repertoires in COVID-19. Data came from immunoSEQ multiplex PCR; TCRdb stores just in-frame clones and leaves some out. This sample has more than 350,000 clones; more than 80% occur once, and the top ten carry less than 1.2%. The CDR3 covers 13 residues. V dropped 2 bases and J dropped 3 bases, with 8 bases sitting between them. The clonotype originates from a man aged 18 to 30 who had recovered from COVID-19. The gene calls are TRBV12-3 or TRBV12-4 and TRBJ2-7; no definite D call. Source material: PBMCs or T cells enriched from blood (not recorded which). The CDR3 reads CASSLRGNYEQYF. The CDR3 DNA sequence: TGTGCCAGCAGTTTACGAGGAAACTACGAGCAGTACTTC.